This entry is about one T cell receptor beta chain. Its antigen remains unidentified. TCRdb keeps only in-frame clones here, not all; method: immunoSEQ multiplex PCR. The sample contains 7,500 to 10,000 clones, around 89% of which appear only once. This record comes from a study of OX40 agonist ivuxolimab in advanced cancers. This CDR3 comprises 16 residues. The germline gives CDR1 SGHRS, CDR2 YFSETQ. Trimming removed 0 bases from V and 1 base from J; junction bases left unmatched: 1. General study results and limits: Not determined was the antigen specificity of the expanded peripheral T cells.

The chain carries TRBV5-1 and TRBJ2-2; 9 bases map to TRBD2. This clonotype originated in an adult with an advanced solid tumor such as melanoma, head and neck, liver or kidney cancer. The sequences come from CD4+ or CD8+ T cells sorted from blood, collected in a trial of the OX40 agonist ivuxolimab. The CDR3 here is CASSLASGVNTGELFF. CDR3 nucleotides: TGCGCCAGCAGCTTGGCTAGCGGGGTGAACACCGGGGAGCTGTTTTTT.